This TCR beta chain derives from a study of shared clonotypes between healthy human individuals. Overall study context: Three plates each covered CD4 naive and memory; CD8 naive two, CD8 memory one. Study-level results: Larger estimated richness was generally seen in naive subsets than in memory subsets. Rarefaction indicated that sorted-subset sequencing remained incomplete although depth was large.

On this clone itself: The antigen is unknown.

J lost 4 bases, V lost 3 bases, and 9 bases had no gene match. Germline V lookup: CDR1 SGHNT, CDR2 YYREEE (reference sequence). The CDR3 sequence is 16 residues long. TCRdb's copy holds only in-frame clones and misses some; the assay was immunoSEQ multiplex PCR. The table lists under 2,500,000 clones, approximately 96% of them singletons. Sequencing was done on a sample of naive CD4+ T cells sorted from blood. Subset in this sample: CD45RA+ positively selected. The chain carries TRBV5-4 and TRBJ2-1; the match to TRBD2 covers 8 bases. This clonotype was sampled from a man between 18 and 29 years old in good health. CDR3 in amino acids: CASSWASSGPYNEQFF. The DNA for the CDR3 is TGTGCCAGCAGCTGGGCTTCTAGCGGGCCTTACAATGAGCAGTTCTTC.